In this sample, the clone carrying this TCR beta chain turned up many times. The sample is drawn from a study of T cell repertoires in cytomegalovirus infection. TCRdb re-called the reads with MiXCR, one entry per CDR3 protein. The profile covers around 100,000 distinct CDR3 sequences, with more than 20% appearing a single time and approximately 40% taken by the ten largest. J lost 3 bases, V lost 2 bases, and 1 base had no gene match. The CDR3 length is 14 residues. What was sequenced was CD8+ T cells from PBMCs. The rearrangement uses TRBV23-1 and TRBJ2-3; TRBD1 matches 8 bases. TRBV23-1 is filed as an ORF, its function uncertain. The clonotype comes from a human donor in good health (CMV status not recorded). Some clones in this sample may be carry-over from other donors' samples. Here the CDR3 reads CASSQGQGTDTQYF. Here the CDR3 DNA reads TGCGCCAGCAGTCAAGGACAGGGAACAGATACGCAGTATTTT.